One sample yielded the 9 T cell receptor beta chains listed below, sequenced in a study of naive and memory T cell subsets. An equimolar mix of two oligonucleotides served as the beta constant-region primer for TRBC1 and TRBC2. From the UMI-ligation and nested PCR reads, TCRdb called clonotypes with MiXCR, one entry per CDR3 protein. The table includes 130,000 to 150,000 distinct CDR3 sequences, about 15% detected once. Sequenced material: naive CD4+ T cells from blood. The origin of the receptors is a human donor in good health.

The chain uses TRBV2 and TRBJ1-5; D not certain. CDR3 length: 13 residues. Trimming pared 7 bases from V and 4 bases from J, leaving 11 bases between. CDR1 is SNHLY and CDR2 is FYNNEI in the germline V gene. The CDR3 DNA is TGTGCCAGCATGGAACAGTTTAATCAGCCCCAGCATTTT. Its translation: CASMEQFNQPQHF.

This clonotype was seen more than once but under ten times. The V and J genes are TRBV6-2 or TRBV6-3 and TRBJ2-1; 7 nucleotides line up with TRBD2. V gave up 2 bases and J gave up 9 bases; unmatched junction bases: 4. CDR3 length: 13 amino acids. Germline V gene sequence: CDR1 MNHEY, CDR2 SVGEGT. This CDR3 is CASSYRAGVEQFF. CDR3 DNA sequence: TGTGCCAGCAGTTACAGGGCGGGAGTTGAGCAGTTCTTC.

This clonotype came up many times. The CDR3 bases are TGTGCCACCAGTGATCGGGAGGGCGGCACAGATACGCAGTATTTT. Protein: CATSDREGGTDTQYF. The V call is TRBV24-1, the J call TRBJ2-3; 8 nucleotides agree with TRBD2. V dropped 3 bases and J dropped 1; count of bases not matched to a gene: 2. The V gene's germline CDR1 is KGHDR and CDR2 SFDVKD. The CDR3 sequence is 15 residues long.

The genes are TRBV6-6 and TRBJ2-3; a possible D gene is TRBD2 (5 bases). Trimming removed 2 bases at V and 4 bases at J, with 7 bases between. CDR1 is MNHNY and CDR2 is SVGAGI in the germline V gene (reference sequence). The CDR3 sequence is 13 residues long. The CDR3 bases are TGTGCCAGCAGTTACGCGGGCCCAGATACGCAGTATTTT. Encoded protein: CASSYAGPDTQYF.

The chain links TRBV12-3 or TRBV12-4 to TRBJ2-3, with 12 positions matching TRBD1. CDR3 length equals 15 residues. With V trimmed by 6 bases and J by 5 bases, 6 bases remained unmatched. As DNA, the CDR3 is TGTGCCAGCAGCCGGGACAGGGGGCCTGAAGATACGCAGTATTTT. Translated, it gives CASSRDRGPEDTQYF.

The chain carries TRBV29-1 and TRBJ2-2; D may be TRBD1 (5 bases). The ends were cut back, 4 bases at V and 6 bases at J, with 9 bases in the middle. Germline V CDR1 and CDR2: SQVTM, ANQGSEA. This CDR3 comprises 12 residues. CDR3 DNA: TGCAGCGTTGTTTCAGGGTCCGGGGAGCTGTTTTTT. Translation: CSVVSGSGELFF.

The rearrangement links TRBV12-3 or TRBV12-4 to TRBJ2-3; 10 bases match TRBD1. V shed 7 bases and J 1 base; nucleotides not matched to a gene: 5. This CDR3 has 15 residues. This chain's CDR3 is CASTMTGGGTDTQYF. For the CDR3, the DNA is TGTGCCAGCACCATGACAGGGGGCGGCACAGATACGCAGTATTTT.

V usage is TRBV5-6 and J usage is TRBJ2-2, with D maybe TRBD1 (5 bases). Germline-derived CDR1 and CDR2 are SGHDT and YYEEEE. Trimming shortened V by 1 base and J by 4 bases, and 8 bases separated the two germline ends. CDR3 length: 14 residues. CDR3: CASSLRQGTGELFF. CDR3 nucleotide sequence: TGTGCCAGCAGCTTGCGGCAGGGCACCGGGGAGCTGTTTTTT.

V gene TRBV11-2 combines with J gene TRBJ2-7; 14 bases agree with TRBD2. Germline V gene sequence: CDR1 SGHAT, CDR2 FQNNGV. The CDR3 is 12 residues long. CDR3 protein: CASSSGTSGRAV. The CDR3, as DNA: TGTGCCAGCAGTTCAGGGACTAGCGGGAGAGCCGTC.